These 8 T cell receptor beta chains were all obtained from the same sample, sequenced in a study of T cell repertoires in cytomegalovirus infection. Their antigens remain unidentified. TCRdb recomputed calls from the reads with MiXCR, one row per CDR3 protein. The sample holds approximately 340,000 distinct CDR3 sequences; around 29% are singletons and the top ten take about 20%. The source was cultured PBMCs, collected from culture after CMV antigen stimulation. The source of these receptors is a human donor in good health (CMV status not recorded). Some clones in this sample may be carry-over from other donors' samples.

In its sample, this clonotype was seen a few times. V is TRBV24-1 and J is TRBJ2-1; D uncertain. Deletions cut 4 bases from V and 9 bases from J, with 9 bases between. The germline CDR1 and CDR2 sequences are KGHDR and SFDVKD. This CDR3 has 12 amino acids. Here the CDR3 reads CATSEQWGEQFF. In DNA, the CDR3 is TGTGCCACCAGTGAGCAATGGGGTGAGCAGTTCTTC.

This rearrangement joins TRBV7-9 to TRBJ2-1, with D possibly matching TRBD1 (6 bases). CDR3 size: 12 residues. Germline CDR1 is SEHNR and CDR2 is FQNEAQ (reference sequence). The V gene lost 5 bases and the J gene lost 12 bases, with 14 bases spanning the gap. The CDR3 nucleotides read TGTGCCAGCAGCCCACAGGCCAGGGGGCAGTTCTTC. Amino acid sequence: CASSPQARGQFF.

This clonotype has a handful of counts. The CDR3 DNA reads TGTGCCAGCAGGTCCCTCACCGGTCGTAATTCACCCCTCCACTTT. Protein product: CASRSLTGRNSPLHF. The J gene is TRBJ1-6, the V gene TRBV4-2; D uncertain. Trimming stripped 6 bases from V and 6 bases from J, with 15 bases between. The CDR3 runs 15 residues. Looked up from germline, CDR1 is LGHNA and CDR2 is YNFKEQ.

The chain carries TRBV12-3 or TRBV12-4 and TRBJ2-4; 8 positions match TRBD2. CDR3 length: 14 residues. V dropped 6 bases and J dropped 8; count of bases not matched to a gene: 9. The CDR3 loop is CASSPPWRGDIQYF. The CDR3 bases are TGTGCCAGCAGCCCCCCGTGGCGGGGGGACATTCAGTACTTC.

This chain links TRBV29-1 with TRBJ2-5, with D unresolved. Germline CDR1 SQVTM, CDR2 ANQGSEA. Trimming removed 0 bases at V and 5 bases at J, with 7 bases between. The CDR3 contains 12 residues. DNA of the CDR3: TGCAGCGTTGAAGAGGGTGGGGAGACCCAGTACTTC. This codes for CSVEEGGETQYF. The complete variable domain, with remaining parts taken from reference TRBV29-1 and TRBJ2-5, reads SAVISQKPSRDICQRGTSLTIQCQVDSQVTMMFWYRQQPGQSLTLIATANQGSEATYESGFVIDKFPISRPNLTFSTLTVSNMSPEDSSIYLCSVEEGGETQYFGPGTRLLVL.

The rearrangement joins TRBV27 to TRBJ1-1; D is ambiguous. CDR1 and CDR2 (germline): MNHEY, SMNVEV (reference sequence). The CDR3 length is 15 residues. Deletions cut 0 bases from V and 5 bases from J, with 13 bases between. CDR3: CASSLSRGLVTEAFF. Here the CDR3 DNA reads TGTGCCAGCAGTTTATCGAGAGGGTTGGTGACTGAAGCTTTCTTT.

J is TRBJ2-1 and V is TRBV7-9; D gene unclear. The CDR3 consists of 14 residues. CDR1 SEHNR and CDR2 FQNEAQ come from the germline V gene (reference sequence). V gave up 1 base and J gave up 7 bases, with 11 bases separating them. Here the CDR3 reads CASSLGQWVNEQFF. CDR3 bases: TGTGCCAGCAGCTTAGGTCAGTGGGTGAATGAGCAGTTCTTC.

Points on this clonotype: One end of the junction is discordant with germline, which a read error may explain. The rearrangement uses TRBV27 and TRBJ2-3, with D unresolved. Germline CDR1 is MNHEY and CDR2 is SMNVEV (reference sequence). The CDR3 covers 17 residues. The CDR3: CASRNAASRYSTDMQYF. The CDR3 coding sequence is TGTGCCAGCAGAAATGCGGCCTCCCGGTATAGCACAGATATGCAGTATTTT.